The 8 T cell receptor beta chains presented below share a single source sample, sequenced in a study of shared clonotypes between healthy human individuals. Sequenced by immunoSEQ multiplex PCR; TCRdb stores in-frame clones only, minus some. The sample lists fewer than 2.5 million clones, 90% to 95% occurring once. The specimen was naive CD4+ T cells from PBMCs. The subset is: CD45RA+ positively selected. Receptors were obtained from a man younger than 30 in good health. Some clones in this sample may be carry-over from other donors' samples.

The rearrangement joins TRBV2 to TRBJ2-5, with D maybe TRBD1 (6 bases). V was pared by 6 bases and J by 4 bases, with 21 bases between. Germline CDR1 and CDR2: SNHLY and FYNNEI. The CDR3 covers 16 residues. CDR3 residues: CASSRHTGPGGETQYF. In DNA, the CDR3 is TGTGCCAGCAGCCGCCATACAGGGCCTGGGGGAGAGACCCAGTACTTC.

The chain uses TRBV29-1 and TRBJ2-1; D may be TRBD2 (5 bases). Trimming pared 4 bases from V and 0 bases from J, leaving 16 bases between. CDR3 length equals 16 residues. Germline V gene data show CDR1 as SQVTM and CDR2 as ANQGSEA. CDR3 amino acids: CSVVSPEGSSYNEQFF. The CDR3 coding sequence is TGCAGCGTTGTATCCCCTGAGGGAAGCTCCTACAATGAGCAGTTCTTC.

For this clone: This specimen includes other DNA sequences encoding the same CDR3. The genes are TRBV28 and TRBJ1-2; D unresolved. Trimming cost V 3 bases and J 0 bases, with 8 bases left between them. CDR3 size: 14 residues. Germline V lookup: CDR1 MDHEN, CDR2 SYDVKM. CDR3 sequence: CASSLGGPNYGYTF. CDR3 DNA: TGTGCCAGCAGTTTGGGAGGGCCTAACTATGGCTACACCTTC.

Notes on this clone: This same CDR3 is encoded by further DNA sequences in the sample. The chain recombines TRBV5-1 with TRBJ1-1, with TRBD1 as a possible D gene (5 bases). CDR1 and CDR2 (germline): SGHRS, YFSETQ. The CDR3 loop spans 13 amino acids. V lost 2 bases and J lost 5, with 10 bases in between. DNA for the CDR3: TGCGCCAGCAGCTTAATGGGGGGAACTGAAGCTTTCTTT. Translating it yields CASSLMGGTEAFF.

This rearrangement joins TRBV5-1 to TRBJ1-1; unclear D gene. The CDR3 is 14 amino acids. Trimming took off 4 bases at V and 2 bases at J, with 12 bases between the two ends. Per the germline V gene, CDR1 is SGHRS and CDR2 is YFSETQ. CDR3 loop: CASSQANLNTEAFF. Written as DNA, the CDR3 is TGCGCCAGCAGCCAGGCGAATTTAAACACTGAAGCTTTCTTT.

This chain uses TRBV29-1 with TRBJ1-2, with 10 positions matching TRBD1. The V gene end was trimmed by 4 bases and the J gene end by 5 bases; junction bases not matched to a gene: 4. This CDR3 has 13 residues. Germline V gene data show CDR1 as SQVTM and CDR2 as ANQGSEA. The DNA of the CDR3 is TGCAGCGTTGCCCGGGACAGGGGATATGGCTACACCTTC. It encodes CSVARDRGYGYTF. Combining the CDR3 with reference TRBV29-1 and TRBJ1-2 gives the whole variable domain SAVISQKPSRDICQRGTSLTIQCQVDSQVTMMFWYRQQPGQSLTLIATANQGSEATYESGFVIDKFPISRPNLTFSTLTVSNMSPEDSSIYLCSVARDRGYGYTFGSGTRLTVV.

This sequence joins TRBV4-2 and TRBJ1-1, with a weak D call TRBD1 (5 bases). This CDR3 comprises 16 residues. CDR1 is LGHNA and CDR2 is YNFKEQ in the germline V gene. V was trimmed by 6 bases and J by 1 base, leaving 18 bases between them. The CDR3 reads CASSTPSRGWNTEAFF. CDR3 nucleotides: TGTGCCAGCAGTACACCTTCGAGGGGATGGAACACTGAAGCTTTCTTT.

This clone was found a few times. The chain links TRBV2 to TRBJ1-5; a possible D gene is TRBD1 (5 bases). The CDR3 has 15 residues. CDR1 and CDR2 (germline): SNHLY, FYNNEI. Trimming took off 4 bases at V and 2 bases at J, with 12 bases between the two ends. CDR3 coding DNA: TGTGCCAGCAGTGTACAGGATCGGGGCAATCAGCCCCAGCATTTT. This codes for CASSVQDRGNQPQHF.